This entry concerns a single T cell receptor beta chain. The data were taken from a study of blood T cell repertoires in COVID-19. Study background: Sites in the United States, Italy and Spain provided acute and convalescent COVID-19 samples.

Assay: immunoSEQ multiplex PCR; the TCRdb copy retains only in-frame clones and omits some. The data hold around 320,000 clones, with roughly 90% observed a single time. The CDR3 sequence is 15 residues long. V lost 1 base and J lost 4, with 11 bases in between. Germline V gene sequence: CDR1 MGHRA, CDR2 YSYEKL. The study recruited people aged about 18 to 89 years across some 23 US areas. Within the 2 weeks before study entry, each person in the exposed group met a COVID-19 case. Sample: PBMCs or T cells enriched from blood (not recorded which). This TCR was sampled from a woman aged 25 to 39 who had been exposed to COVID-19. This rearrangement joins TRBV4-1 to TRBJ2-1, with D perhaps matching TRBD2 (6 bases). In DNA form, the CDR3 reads TGCGCCAGCAGCCAAGTTGGCGGAGGGTACAATGAGCAGTTCTTC. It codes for CASSQVGGGYNEQFF.